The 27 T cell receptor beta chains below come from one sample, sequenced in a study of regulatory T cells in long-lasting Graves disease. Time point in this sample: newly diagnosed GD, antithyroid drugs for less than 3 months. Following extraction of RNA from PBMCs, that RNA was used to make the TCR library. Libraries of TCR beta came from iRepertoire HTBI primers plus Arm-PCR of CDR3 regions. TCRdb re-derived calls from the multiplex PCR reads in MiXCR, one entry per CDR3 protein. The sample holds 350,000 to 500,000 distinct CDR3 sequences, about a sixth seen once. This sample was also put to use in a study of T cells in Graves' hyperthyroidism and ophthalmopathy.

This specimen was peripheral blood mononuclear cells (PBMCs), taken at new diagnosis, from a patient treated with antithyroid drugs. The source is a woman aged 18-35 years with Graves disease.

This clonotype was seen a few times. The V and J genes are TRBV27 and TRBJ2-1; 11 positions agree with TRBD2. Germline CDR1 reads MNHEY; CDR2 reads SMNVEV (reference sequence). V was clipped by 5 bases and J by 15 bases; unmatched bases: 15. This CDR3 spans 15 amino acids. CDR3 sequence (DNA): TGTGCCAGCAGTAGAATAGCGGGAGGGCCCCCAGAGAGGTTCTTC. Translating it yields CASSRIAGGPPERFF.

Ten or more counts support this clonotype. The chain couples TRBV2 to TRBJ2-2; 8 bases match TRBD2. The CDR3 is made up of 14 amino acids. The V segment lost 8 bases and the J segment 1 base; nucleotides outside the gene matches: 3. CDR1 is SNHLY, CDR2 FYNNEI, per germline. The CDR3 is CASRTSRNTGELFF. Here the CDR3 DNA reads TGTGCCAGCCGGACTAGCAGGAACACCGGGGAGCTGTTTTTT.

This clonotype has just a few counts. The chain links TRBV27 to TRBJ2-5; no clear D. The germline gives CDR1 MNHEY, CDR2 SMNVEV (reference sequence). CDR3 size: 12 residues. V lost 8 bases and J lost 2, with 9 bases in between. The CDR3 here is CASRSEQETQYF. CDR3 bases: TGTGCCAGCCGGTCGGAGCAAGAGACCCAGTACTTC.

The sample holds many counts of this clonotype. The CDR3 DNA follows: TGTGCCAGCAGACGGGCGGGAGGCTTGGCAGATACGCAGTATTTT. It encodes CASRRAGGLADTQYF. This chain uses TRBV2 with TRBJ2-3; 8 bases align to TRBD2. Germline CDR1 and CDR2: SNHLY and FYNNEI. V lost 6 bases, J lost 4 bases, and 9 bases stayed unmatched. The CDR3 spans 15 residues.

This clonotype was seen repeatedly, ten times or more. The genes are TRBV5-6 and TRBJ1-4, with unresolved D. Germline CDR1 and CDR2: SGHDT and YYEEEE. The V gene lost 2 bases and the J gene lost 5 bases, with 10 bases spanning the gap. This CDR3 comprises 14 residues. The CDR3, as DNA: TGTGCCAGCAGCTTCAAGACGGAGAATGAAAAACTGTTTTTT. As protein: CASSFKTENEKLFF.

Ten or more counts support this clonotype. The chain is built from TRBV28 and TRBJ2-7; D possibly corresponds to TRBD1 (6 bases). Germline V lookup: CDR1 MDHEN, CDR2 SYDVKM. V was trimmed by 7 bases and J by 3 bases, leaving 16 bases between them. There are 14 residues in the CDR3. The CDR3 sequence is CASKAGGRGYEQYF. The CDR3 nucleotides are TGTGCCAGCAAGGCTGGGGGCAGGGGCTACGAGCAGTACTTC.

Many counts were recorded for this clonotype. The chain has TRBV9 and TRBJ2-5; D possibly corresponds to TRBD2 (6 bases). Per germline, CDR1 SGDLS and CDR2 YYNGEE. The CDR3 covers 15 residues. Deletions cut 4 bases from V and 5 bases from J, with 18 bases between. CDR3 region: CASSLLQGGMETQYF. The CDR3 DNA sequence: TGTGCCAGCAGCCTATTGCAGGGAGGAATGGAGACCCAGTACTTC.

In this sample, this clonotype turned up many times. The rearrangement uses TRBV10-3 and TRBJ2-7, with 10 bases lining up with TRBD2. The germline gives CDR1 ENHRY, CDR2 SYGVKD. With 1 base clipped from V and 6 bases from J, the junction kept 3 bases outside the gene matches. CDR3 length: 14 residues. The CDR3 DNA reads TGTGCCATCAGTGAGTTGCAGCGGGAGGGCGAGCAGTACTTC. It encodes CAISELQREGEQYF.

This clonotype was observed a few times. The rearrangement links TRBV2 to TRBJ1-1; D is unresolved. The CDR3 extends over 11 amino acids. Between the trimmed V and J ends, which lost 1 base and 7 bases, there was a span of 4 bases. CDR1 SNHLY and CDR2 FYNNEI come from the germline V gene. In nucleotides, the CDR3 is TGTGCCAGCAGTGAAGTTGTTGAAGCTTTCTTT. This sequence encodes CASSEVVEAFF.

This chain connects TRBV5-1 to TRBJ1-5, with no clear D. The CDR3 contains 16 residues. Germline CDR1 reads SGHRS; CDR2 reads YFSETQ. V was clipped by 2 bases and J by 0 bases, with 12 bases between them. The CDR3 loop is CASSLDPSYSNQPQHF. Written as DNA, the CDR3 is TGCGCCAGCAGCTTAGATCCCAGCTATAGCAATCAGCCCCAGCATTTT. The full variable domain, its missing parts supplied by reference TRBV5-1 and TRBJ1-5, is KAGVTQTPRYLIKTRGQQVTLSCSPISGHRSVSWYQQTPGQGLQFLFEYFSETQRNKGNFPGRFSGRQFSNSRSEMNVSTLELGDSALYLCASSLDPSYSNQPQHFGDGTRLSIL.

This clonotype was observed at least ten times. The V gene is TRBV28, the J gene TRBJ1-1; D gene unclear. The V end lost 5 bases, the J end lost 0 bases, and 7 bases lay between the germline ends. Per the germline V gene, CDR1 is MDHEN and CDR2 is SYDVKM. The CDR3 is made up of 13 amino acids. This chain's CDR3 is CASSPHMNTEAFF. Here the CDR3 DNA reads TGTGCCAGCAGTCCCCACATGAACACTGAAGCTTTCTTT.

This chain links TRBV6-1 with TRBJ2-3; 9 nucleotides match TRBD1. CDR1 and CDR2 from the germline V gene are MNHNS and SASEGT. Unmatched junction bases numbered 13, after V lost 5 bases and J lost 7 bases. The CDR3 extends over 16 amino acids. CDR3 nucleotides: TGTGCCAGCAGTCGATACCGGGACAGGGTTCTGAATACGCAGTATTTT. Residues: CASSRYRDRVLNTQYF.

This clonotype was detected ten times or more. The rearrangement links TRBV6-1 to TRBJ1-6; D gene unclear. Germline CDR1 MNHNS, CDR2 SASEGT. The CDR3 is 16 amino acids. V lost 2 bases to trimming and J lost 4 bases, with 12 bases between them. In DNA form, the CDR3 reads TGTGCCAGCAGTGAATCAGGACTGACTTATAATTCACCCCTCCACTTT. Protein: CASSESGLTYNSPLHF.

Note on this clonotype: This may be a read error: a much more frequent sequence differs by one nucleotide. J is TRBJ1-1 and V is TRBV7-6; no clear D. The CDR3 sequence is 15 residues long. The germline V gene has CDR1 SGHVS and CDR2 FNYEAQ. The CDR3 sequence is CASSLDPGLNTEAIF. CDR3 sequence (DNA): TGTGCCAGCAGCTTAGACCCGGGCTTGAACACTGAAGCTATCTTT.

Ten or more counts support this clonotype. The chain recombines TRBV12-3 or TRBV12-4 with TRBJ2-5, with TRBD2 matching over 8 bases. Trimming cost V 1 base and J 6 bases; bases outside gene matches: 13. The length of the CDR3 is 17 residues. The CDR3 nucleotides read TGTGCCAGCAGTTTAGATGCGGGAGGACCAAGCGGAAAGACCCAGTACTTC. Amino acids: CASSLDAGGPSGKTQYF.

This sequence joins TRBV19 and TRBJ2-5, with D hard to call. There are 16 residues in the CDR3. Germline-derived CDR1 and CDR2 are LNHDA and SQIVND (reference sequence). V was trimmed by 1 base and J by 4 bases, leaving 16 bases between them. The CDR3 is CASSIARPLSGETQYF. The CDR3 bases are TGTGCCAGTAGTATAGCCCGACCTCTTTCCGGAGAGACCCAGTACTTC. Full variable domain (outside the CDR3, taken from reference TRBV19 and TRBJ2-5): DGGITQSPKYLFRKEGQNVTLSCEQNLNHDAMYWYRQDPGQGLRLIYYSQIVNDFQKGDIAEGYSVSREKKESFPLTVTSAQKNPTAFYLCASSIARPLSGETQYFGPGTRLLVL.

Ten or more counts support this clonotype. The CDR3 DNA reads TGCAGTGCTCGGACAGGGTCCTACGAGCAGTACTTC. This codes for CSARTGSYEQYF. The chain couples TRBV20-1 to TRBJ2-7; 8 bases fit TRBD1. Germline trimming cut 5 bases from V and 1 base from J; bases unmatched to any gene: 1. Germline V lookup: CDR1 DFQATT, CDR2 SNEGSKA (reference sequence). This CDR3 has 12 amino acids.

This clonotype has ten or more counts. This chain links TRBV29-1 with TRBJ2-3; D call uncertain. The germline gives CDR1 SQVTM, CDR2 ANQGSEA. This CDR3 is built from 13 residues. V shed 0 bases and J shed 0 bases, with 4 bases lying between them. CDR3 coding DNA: TGCAGCGTTGAAGATCTCAGCACAGATACGCAGTATTTT. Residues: CSVEDLSTDTQYF.

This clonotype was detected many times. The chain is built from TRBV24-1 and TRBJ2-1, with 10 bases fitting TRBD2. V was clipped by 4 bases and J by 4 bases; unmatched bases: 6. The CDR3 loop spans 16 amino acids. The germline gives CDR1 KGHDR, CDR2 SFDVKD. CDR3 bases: TGTGCCACCAGTGAGCCAGCGGGAGGGCCTTACAATGAGCAGTTCTTC. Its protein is CATSEPAGGPYNEQFF.

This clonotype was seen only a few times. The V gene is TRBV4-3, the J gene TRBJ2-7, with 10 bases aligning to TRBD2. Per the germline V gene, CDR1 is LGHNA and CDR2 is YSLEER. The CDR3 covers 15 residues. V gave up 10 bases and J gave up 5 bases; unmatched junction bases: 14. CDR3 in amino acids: CATWPASGSRHEQYF. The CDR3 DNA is TGCGCCACATGGCCGGCTAGCGGGAGCAGGCACGAGCAGTACTTC.

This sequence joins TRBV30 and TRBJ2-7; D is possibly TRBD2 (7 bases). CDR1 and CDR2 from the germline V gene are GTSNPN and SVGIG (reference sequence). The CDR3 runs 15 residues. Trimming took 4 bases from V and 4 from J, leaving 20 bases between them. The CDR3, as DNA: TGTGCCTGGACTGTAGCTGGGGGGGCTGGGTACGAGCAGTACTTC. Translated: CAWTVAGGAGYEQYF.

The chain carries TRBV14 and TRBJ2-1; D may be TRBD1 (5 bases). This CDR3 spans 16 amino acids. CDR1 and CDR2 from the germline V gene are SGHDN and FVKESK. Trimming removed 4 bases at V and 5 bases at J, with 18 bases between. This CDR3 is CASSPLGRDLDNEQFF. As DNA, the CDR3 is TGTGCCAGCAGCCCGTTGGGGCGAGATCTGGACAATGAGCAGTTCTTC.

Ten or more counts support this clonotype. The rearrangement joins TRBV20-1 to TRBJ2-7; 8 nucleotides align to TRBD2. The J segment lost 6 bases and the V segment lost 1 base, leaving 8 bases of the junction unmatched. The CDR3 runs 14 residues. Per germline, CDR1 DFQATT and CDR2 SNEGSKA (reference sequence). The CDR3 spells CSARVPAGEGEQYF. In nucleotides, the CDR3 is TGCAGTGCTAGAGTTCCAGCGGGAGAAGGCGAGCAGTACTTC.

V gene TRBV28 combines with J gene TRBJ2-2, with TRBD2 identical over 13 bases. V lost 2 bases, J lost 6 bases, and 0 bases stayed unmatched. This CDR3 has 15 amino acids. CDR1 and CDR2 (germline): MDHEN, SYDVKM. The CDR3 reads CASSLTSGRAGELFF. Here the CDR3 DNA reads TGTGCCAGCAGTTTAACTAGCGGGAGGGCCGGGGAGCTGTTTTTT.

In nucleotides, the CDR3 is TGTGCCAGTAGTAACACAGGGAGGGCCACTGAAGCTTTCTTT. Translating it yields CASSNTGRATEAFF. The V call is TRBV19, the J call TRBJ1-1, with D perhaps matching TRBD1 (6 bases). The CDR3 consists of 14 residues. Looked up from germline, CDR1 is LNHDA and CDR2 is SQIVND (reference sequence). Trimming stripped 4 bases from V and 4 bases from J, with 13 bases between.

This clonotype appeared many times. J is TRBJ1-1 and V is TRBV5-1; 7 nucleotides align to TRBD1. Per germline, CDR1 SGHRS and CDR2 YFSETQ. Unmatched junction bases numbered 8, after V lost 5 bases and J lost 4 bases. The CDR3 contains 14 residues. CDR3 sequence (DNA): TGCGCCAGCAGTCGAGGGGGCGCGGGCACTGAAGCTTTCTTT. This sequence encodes CASSRGGAGTEAFF.

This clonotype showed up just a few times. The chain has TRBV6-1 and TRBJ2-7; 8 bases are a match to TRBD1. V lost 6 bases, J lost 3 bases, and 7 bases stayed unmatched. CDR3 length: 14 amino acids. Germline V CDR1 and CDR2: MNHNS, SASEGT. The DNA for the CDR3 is TGTGCCAGCAGACCTTTACAGGGGGTCTACGAGCAGTACTTC. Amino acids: CASRPLQGVYEQYF.